This TCR beta chain was recorded in a study of blood T cell repertoires in COVID-19. On the study more broadly: Acute and convalescent COVID-19 samples came from the United States, Italy and Spain.

Study processing details: Researchers report that nucleated cell counts were estimated from reference gene primer amplification. This table comes from immunoSEQ multiplex PCR, and its TCRdb copy is limited to in-frame clones, with some not included. That table is the source of V, J and clone size, and D and trimming were worked out from the DNA. The sample lists some 400,000 clones; around 87% were seen once. After removal of 3 bases from V and 6 bases from J, the junction contained 14 bases not matched to a gene. CDR3 length: 16 amino acids. Germline V gives CDR1 SGDLS, CDR2 YYNGEE. The V and J genes are TRBV9 and TRBJ2-5; 7 bases are shared with TRBD1. This clonotype was obtained from a woman aged 60-75 years with COVID-19, enrolled during active disease. The sequenced sample consisted of peripheral blood. CDR3 coding DNA: TGTGCCAGCAGCGCGTTCCCGGGACAGCTTGGGAAGACCCAGTACTTC. Its translation: CASSAFPGQLGKTQYF.